The 28 T cell receptor beta chains below come from one sample, sequenced in a study of blood T cell repertoires in COVID-19. The protocol was immunoSEQ multiplex PCR, while the TCRdb copy is restricted to in-frame clones and leaves out a portion. The sample includes 84,000 or so clones, roughly 80% of them seen just once. Material for sequencing was peripheral blood. The receptor source for this set is a man between 60 and 75 years old with COVID-19, enrolled during active disease.

The genes are TRBV4-2 and TRBJ1-1; D may be TRBD1 (5 bases). Deletions cut 3 bases from V and 6 bases from J, with 8 bases between. The CDR3 spans 12 residues. The germline V gene has CDR1 LGHNA and CDR2 YNFKEQ. CDR3 DNA: TGTGCCAGCAGCCACTGGGGGGCTGAAGCTTTCTTT. This encodes CASSHWGAEAFF.

CDR3 region: CASMRGGELFF. As DNA, the CDR3 is TGCGCCAGCATGCGGGGCGGGGAGCTGTTTTTT. The V and J genes are TRBV10-2 and TRBJ2-2; possible D gene TRBD2, 6 bases. CDR1 and CDR2 from the germline V gene are WSHSY and SAAADI. This CDR3 region has 11 residues. The ends were cut back, 7 bases at V and 7 bases at J, with 7 bases in the middle.

The chain carries TRBV19 and TRBJ2-1; tentatively, D is TRBD2 (6 bases). This CDR3 region has 16 residues. Germline CDR1 LNHDA, CDR2 SQIVND (reference sequence). V was trimmed by 3 bases and J by 1 base, leaving 13 bases between them. CDR3 loop: CASSIRRGRSYNEQFF. For the CDR3, the DNA is TGTGCCAGTAGTATCCGGCGGGGTCGTTCCTACAATGAGCAGTTCTTC.

The J gene is TRBJ2-2, the V gene TRBV6-1; 7 bases agree with TRBD1. CDR1 is MNHNS and CDR2 is SASEGT in the germline V gene. V lost 0 bases, J lost 7 bases, and 8 bases stayed unmatched. The CDR3 spans 16 residues. The CDR3 reads CASSEAWKGANGELFF. The CDR3 DNA reads TGTGCCAGCAGTGAAGCTTGGAAGGGGGCGAACGGGGAGCTGTTTTTT.

This rearrangement joins TRBV5-6 to TRBJ2-2, with D possibly being TRBD2 (5 bases). This CDR3 contains 12 residues. The germline V and J ends were trimmed by 4 bases and 7 bases, with 8 bases remaining between them. CDR1 is SGHDT and CDR2 is YYEEEE in the germline V gene. This CDR3 is CASSLGGGELFF. The CDR3 coding sequence is TGTGCCAGCAGCCTTGGAGGCGGGGAGCTGTTTTTT.

V is TRBV7-2 and J is TRBJ2-1; 7 nucleotides line up with TRBD1. In germline, CDR1 is SGHTA, CDR2 FQGNSA. Trimming cost V 6 bases and J 4 bases; bases outside gene matches: 3. The CDR3 is 13 residues long. The CDR3 DNA is TGTGCCAGCAGAAAACAGGGGTACAATGAGCAGTTCTTC. Its translation: CASRKQGYNEQFF.

The table lists this clone with a count of one. The V and J genes are TRBV27 and TRBJ2-1; D is undetermined. Deletions cut 4 bases from V and 9 bases from J, with 10 bases between. The CDR3 loop spans 12 amino acids. Germline CDR1 reads MNHEY; CDR2 reads SMNVEV (reference sequence). CDR3 bases: TGTGCCAGCAGTTCTAGGTTCGGTGAGCAGTTCTTC. Amino acid sequence: CASSSRFGEQFF.

V and J are TRBV2 and TRBJ1-5; the D gene is possibly TRBD1 (6 bases). Germline lookup yields CDR1 SNHLY and CDR2 FYNNEI. V was pared by 6 bases and J by 0 bases, with 12 bases between. The CDR3 runs to 15 residues. CDR3 nucleotide sequence: TGTGCCAGCAGCGTGGACAGCTTTAGCAATCAGCCCCAGCATTTT. It yields the protein CASSVDSFSNQPQHF.

This clone has a single count. This chain connects TRBV5-6 to TRBJ1-1, with 9 bases fitting TRBD1. Germline V CDR1 and CDR2: SGHDT, YYEEEE. With 2 bases clipped from V and 9 bases from J, the junction kept 2 bases outside the gene matches. This CDR3 has 12 residues. The CDR3 protein is CASSFGTGKAFF. CDR3 sequence (DNA): TGTGCCAGCAGCTTTGGGACAGGGAAAGCTTTCTTT.

The rearrangement joins TRBV18 to TRBJ2-5; tentatively, D is TRBD2 (6 bases). This CDR3 contains 14 residues. Trimming removed 2 bases at V and 5 bases at J, with 12 bases between. In germline, CDR1 is KGHSH, CDR2 LQKENI. As DNA, the CDR3 is TGTGCCAGCTCACCATCGCGGGGATCTGAGACCCAGTACTTC. As protein: CASSPSRGSETQYF.

This clone was seen more than once but under ten times. The genes are TRBV7-9 and TRBJ2-7, with D unclear. V was clipped by 4 bases and J by 3 bases, with 4 bases between them. Germline V CDR1 and CDR2: SEHNR, FQNEAQ (reference sequence). The CDR3 sequence is 11 residues long. This CDR3 reads CASSSYYEQYF. In nucleotides, the CDR3 is TGTGCCAGCAGCTCCTACTACGAGCAGTACTTC.

V gene TRBV30 combines with J gene TRBJ2-2; possibly TRBD1 for D (5 bases). The CDR3 is made up of 14 amino acids. Trimming stripped 5 bases from V and 4 bases from J, with 14 bases between. Germline CDR1 GTSNPN, CDR2 SVGIG (reference sequence). The CDR3 nucleotides are TGTGCCTGGGTTCAGGGCAAGGGCACCGGGGAGCTGTTTTTT. Translating it yields CAWVQGKGTGELFF. Full variable domain (rest looked up from reference TRBV30 and TRBJ2-2): SQTIHQWPATLVQPVGSPLSLECTVEGTSNPNLYWYRQAAGRGLQLLFYSVGIGQISSEVPQNLSASRPQDRQFILSSKKLLLSDSGFYLCAWVQGKGTGELFFGEGSRLTVL.

The rearrangement uses TRBV5-1 and TRBJ2-1, with D possibly TRBD2 on 6 matching bases. The CDR3 has 15 residues. CDR1 is SGHRS and CDR2 is YFSETQ in the germline V gene. Trimming took 5 bases from V and 4 from J, leaving 16 bases between them. DNA of the CDR3: TGCGCCAGCAGTATAGGATCAGCGGGTTACAATGAGCAGTTCTTC. Amino acids: CASSIGSAGYNEQFF. Using reference TRBV5-1 and TRBJ2-1 for the parts outside the CDR3, the full variable domain is KAGVTQTPRYLIKTRGQQVTLSCSPISGHRSVSWYQQTPGQGLQFLFEYFSETQRNKGNFPGRFSGRQFSNSRSEMNVSTLELGDSALYLCASSIGSAGYNEQFFGPGTRLTVL.

The chain recombines TRBV5-1 with TRBJ2-1; TRBD1 matches 8 bases. In germline, CDR1 is SGHRS, CDR2 YFSETQ. The CDR3 loop spans 14 amino acids. Trimming at V came to 3 bases and at J to 7 bases, leaving 6 bases not matched to a gene. The CDR3 nucleotides are TGCGCCAGCAGCTGGAAGACAGGGGCGAATGAGCAGTTCTTC. Its translation: CASSWKTGANEQFF.

This clone was seen a handful of times. The chain couples TRBV5-1 to TRBJ1-2; TRBD1 might be the D (6 bases). The V gene's germline CDR1 is SGHRS and CDR2 YFSETQ. Trimming shortened V by 2 bases and J by 8 bases, and 13 bases separated the two germline ends. This CDR3 is 13 amino acids long. CDR3 sequence reads: CASSFGRGEGYTF. The CDR3 DNA reads TGCGCCAGCAGCTTCGGCAGGGGCGAAGGCTACACCTTC. The full variable domain, with the rest looked up from reference TRBV5-1 and TRBJ1-2, is KAGVTQTPRYLIKTRGQQVTLSCSPISGHRSVSWYQQTPGQGLQFLFEYFSETQRNKGNFPGRFSGRQFSNSRSEMNVSTLELGDSALYLCASSFGRGEGYTFGSGTRLTVV.

The chain links TRBV19 to TRBJ2-1; 11 bases match TRBD2. Per the germline V gene, CDR1 is LNHDA and CDR2 is SQIVND (reference sequence). V was pared by 6 bases and J by 0 bases, with 7 bases of the junction left unmatched. The CDR3 has 17 residues. The CDR3 sequence: CASSRLAGLSSYNEQFF. Here the CDR3 DNA reads TGTGCCAGTAGCAGACTAGCGGGGCTGAGCTCCTACAATGAGCAGTTCTTC.

This clone appeared a single time. This sequence joins TRBV19 and TRBJ2-1; the match to TRBD2 covers 11 bases. After removal of 4 bases from V and 9 bases from J, the junction contained 11 bases not matched to a gene. CDR3 length: 16 amino acids. Germline V gene data show CDR1 as LNHDA and CDR2 as SQIVND (reference sequence). CDR3 loop: CASSTSTSGIASEQFF. In DNA, the CDR3 is TGTGCCAGTAGTACCTCGACTAGCGGGATCGCTAGTGAGCAGTTCTTC. Complete variable domain (other parts from reference TRBV19 and TRBJ2-1): DGGITQSPKYLFRKEGQNVTLSCEQNLNHDAMYWYRQDPGQGLRLIYYSQIVNDFQKGDIAEGYSVSREKKESFPLTVTSAQKNPTAFYLCASSTSTSGIASEQFFGPGTRLTVL.

The chain combines TRBV3-1 (or the pseudogene TRBV3-2) with TRBJ2-3; 7 positions match TRBD2. Per germline, CDR1 LGHDT and CDR2 YNNKEL (reference sequence). CDR3 size: 15 residues. Germline trimming cut 3 bases from V and 1 base from J; bases unmatched to any gene: 4. CDR3 coding DNA: TGTGCCAGCAGCCACAAGCTAGCGGGCACAGATACGCAGTATTTT. Amino acids: CASSHKLAGTDTQYF.

The CDR3 is CASSEAHRGPGELFF. The CDR3 nucleotides read TGTGCCAGCAGTGAAGCGCACAGGGGGCCCGGGGAGCTGTTTTTT. This sequence joins TRBV6-1 and TRBJ2-2; 9 positions agree with TRBD1. CDR1 is MNHNS, CDR2 SASEGT, per germline. CDR3 length equals 15 residues. V gave up 0 bases and J gave up 6 bases; unmatched junction bases: 2.

This clone was recorded only once. J is TRBJ1-2 and V is TRBV9; TRBD1 matches at 9 bases. V gave up 4 bases and J gave up 8 bases; unmatched junction bases: 15. Looked up from germline, CDR1 is SGDLS and CDR2 is YYNGEE. This CDR3 has 16 residues. The CDR3 loop is CASSTGQGKKMGGYTF. The CDR3 nucleotides are TGTGCCAGCAGCACGGGACAGGGAAAAAAGATGGGAGGCTACACCTTC.

This rearrangement joins TRBV11-3 to TRBJ2-1; perhaps TRBD2 as D (6 bases). Germline assignment: CDR1 SGHNT and CDR2 YENEEA. The CDR3 extends over 15 amino acids. Trimming cost V 1 base and J 4 bases, with 11 bases left between them. The CDR3 is CASSLGGTQYNEQFF. The CDR3 DNA is TGTGCCAGCAGCTTAGGCGGGACGCAATACAATGAGCAGTTCTTC. Using reference TRBV11-3 and TRBJ2-1 for the parts outside the CDR3, the full variable domain is EAGVVQSPRYKIIEKKQPVAFWCNPISGHNTLYWYLQNLGQGPELLIRYENEEAVDDSQLPKDRFSAERLKGVDSTLKIQPAELGDSAVYLCASSLGGTQYNEQFFGPGTRLTVL.

The chain couples TRBV7-9 to TRBJ2-2; TRBD1 aligns across 7 bases. Per the germline V gene, CDR1 is SEHNR and CDR2 is FQNEAQ (reference sequence). V gave up 8 bases and J gave up 0 bases; unmatched junction bases: 12. The CDR3 totals 17 residues. The CDR3 spells CASASKGAVSNTGELFF. The CDR3 nucleotides read TGTGCCAGCGCCTCCAAGGGGGCAGTGTCGAACACCGGGGAGCTGTTTTTT.

J is TRBJ2-3 and V is TRBV5-1; 16 positions match TRBD2. J gave up 4 bases and V 4 bases, and 6 bases lay outside the gene matches. Germline V CDR1 and CDR2: SGHRS, YFSETQ. The CDR3 extends over 17 amino acids. The CDR3 DNA is TGCGCCAGCAGCGCGGGACTAGCGGGAGGGGCGGCAGATACGCAGTATTTT. It translates to CASSAGLAGGAADTQYF.

The J gene is TRBJ1-1, the V gene TRBV19; 8 bases line up with TRBD1. The V and J ends lost 7 bases and 4 bases, in that order; junction bases with no gene match: 11. CDR3 length equals 15 residues. Germline V lookup: CDR1 LNHDA, CDR2 SQIVND (reference sequence). The CDR3 coding sequence is TGTGCCAGTAAACTTGACAGGGGCGAGGGCACTGAAGCTTTCTTT. As protein: CASKLDRGEGTEAFF.

The chain uses TRBV5-6 and TRBJ2-1; a weak D match, TRBD2 (5 bases). Trimming removed 7 bases at V and 4 bases at J, with 12 bases between. This CDR3 region has 13 residues. Germline CDR1 SGHDT, CDR2 YYEEEE. In DNA, the CDR3 is TGTGCCAGCCAAGCGGCCGGATACAATGAGCAGTTCTTC. Amino acid sequence: CASQAAGYNEQFF.

This clone was detected only a few times. The rearrangement joins TRBV2 to TRBJ2-1, with D uncertain. V was trimmed by 6 bases and J by 4 bases, leaving 13 bases between them. There are 14 residues in the CDR3. Germline CDR1 is SNHLY and CDR2 is FYNNEI. The CDR3 DNA follows: TGTGCCAGCAGAGGAGACGTGGGTTACAATGAGCAGTTCTTC. Its protein is CASRGDVGYNEQFF.

The chain uses TRBV6-5 and TRBJ1-2; 7 bases are shared with TRBD1. The CDR3 is 13 amino acids. V lost 2 bases to trimming and J lost 7 bases; unmatched junction nucleotides: 4. Germline CDR1 and CDR2: MNHEY and SVGAGI. DNA of the CDR3: TGTGCCAGCAGTTACACCGACAGGGCTGGCTACACCTTC. As protein: CASSYTDRAGYTF.

The chain recombines TRBV27 with TRBJ2-1, with D unresolved. In germline, CDR1 is MNHEY, CDR2 SMNVEV (reference sequence). V shed 6 bases and J shed 2 bases, with 8 bases lying between them. This CDR3 has 13 residues. The CDR3 protein is CASRITAYNEQFF. DNA of the CDR3: TGTGCCAGCAGAATCACGGCCTACAATGAGCAGTTCTTC.